The 10 T cell receptor beta chains below come from one sample, sequenced in a study of blood T cell repertoires in COVID-19. Method: immunoSEQ multiplex PCR; TCRdb's copy keeps in-frame clones and lacks some. The table lists roughly 200,000 clones, approximately 86% of them singletons. The sequenced material came from PBMCs or T cells enriched from blood (not recorded which). Source of these receptors: a woman aged 35 to 49 with acute COVID-19.

The chain carries TRBV19 and TRBJ1-3; D gene unclear. The ends were cut back, 4 bases at V and 0 bases at J, with 10 bases in the middle. The CDR3 runs 15 residues. The germline V gene has CDR1 LNHDA and CDR2 SQIVND (reference sequence). The CDR3 sequence: CASSTKRSSGNTIYF. CDR3 sequence (DNA): TGTGCCAGTAGTACCAAGAGGAGCTCTGGAAACACCATATATTTT.

The rearrangement joins TRBV7-8 to TRBJ2-1, with 10 bases fitting TRBD2. V gave up 5 bases and J gave up 5 bases; unmatched junction bases: 18. The CDR3 is made up of 19 amino acids. Germline values: CDR1 SGHVS, CDR2 FQNEAQ. CDR3 sequence: CASSPRDPGRTSGHNEQFF. The CDR3 DNA is TGTGCCAGCAGCCCCAGGGACCCCGGGCGGACTAGCGGCCACAATGAGCAGTTCTTC.

The chain recombines TRBV24-1 with TRBJ1-2; D is unresolved. The CDR3 sequence is 12 residues long. The germline CDR1 and CDR2 sequences are KGHDR and SFDVKD. V was clipped by 4 bases and J by 8 bases, with 10 bases between them. The CDR3 loop reads CATSDPSRGYTF. Here the CDR3 DNA reads TGTGCCACCAGTGACCCTTCGCGAGGCTACACCTTC.

CDR3 region: CASSLGQLVSYEQYF. The CDR3 DNA follows: TGTGCCAGCAGCTTAGGCCAGCTAGTCTCCTACGAGCAGTACTTC. The J gene is TRBJ2-7, the V gene TRBV7-8, with D hard to call. Per germline, CDR1 SGHVS and CDR2 FQNEAQ. The V end lost 1 base, the J end lost 0 bases, and 10 bases lay between the germline ends. This CDR3 comprises 15 residues.

This chain links TRBV9 with TRBJ2-2; weak D call: TRBD1 (5 bases). CDR3 length: 15 amino acids. Germline-derived CDR1 and CDR2 are SGDLS and YYNGEE. V was clipped by 2 bases and J by 8 bases, with 16 bases between them. The CDR3 is CASSVVPTVGGELFF. In DNA form, the CDR3 reads TGTGCCAGCAGCGTGGTCCCGACAGTAGGGGGGGAGCTGTTTTTT.

This chain connects TRBV5-1 to TRBJ2-2; D is possibly TRBD1 (5 bases). V was cut by 4 bases and J by 2 bases, with 21 bases left in between. This CDR3 is built from 18 residues. Germline loops: CDR1 SGHRS, CDR2 YFSETQ. The DNA of the CDR3 is TGCGCCAGCAGCAAATATACCAGGGTTTCGGGTAACACCGGGGAGCTGTTTTTT. Translated, it gives CASSKYTRVSGNTGELFF.

The chain is built from TRBV28 and TRBJ2-1, with 7 bases identical to TRBD1. The CDR3 has 16 residues. V lost 4 bases to trimming and J lost 0 bases; unmatched junction nucleotides: 6. Germline CDR1 reads MDHEN; CDR2 reads SYDVKM. The CDR3 here is CASSSRGHSSYNEQFF. The CDR3 DNA is TGTGCCAGCAGTTCGAGGGGGCATAGCTCCTACAATGAGCAGTTCTTC. Combining the CDR3 with reference TRBV28 and TRBJ2-1 gives the whole variable domain DVKVTQSSRYLVKRTGEKVFLECVQDMDHENMFWYRQDPGLGLRLIYFSYDVKMKEKGDIPEGYSVSREKKERFSLILESASTNQTSMYLCASSSRGHSSYNEQFFGPGTRLTVL.

DNA of the CDR3: TGTGCCAGCAGCTTAATTCAGGGAAAGACCCAGTACTTC. It translates to CASSLIQGKTQYF. V usage is TRBV7-3 and J usage is TRBJ2-5, with a possible D match to TRBD1 (5 bases). Trimming cost V 1 base and J 6 bases, with 9 bases left between them. The CDR3 totals 13 residues. Germline V lookup: CDR1 SGHTA, CDR2 FQGTGA.

The chain is built from TRBV5-6 and TRBJ2-1; D is possibly TRBD1 (6 bases). The length of the CDR3 is 14 residues. Germline loops: CDR1 SGHDT, CDR2 YYEEEE. The ends were cut back, 4 bases at V and 3 bases at J, with 11 bases in the middle. This chain's CDR3 is CASSITDSYNEQFF. The CDR3 DNA sequence: TGTGCCAGCAGCATAACGGACAGCTACAATGAGCAGTTCTTC.

This clone was seen a few times. The gene calls are TRBV7-9 and TRBJ2-2; D gene unclear. This CDR3 region has 12 residues. The germline V gene has CDR1 SEHNR and CDR2 FQNEAQ (reference sequence). V gave up 5 bases and J gave up 5 bases, with 6 bases separating them. CDR3 DNA: TGTGCCAGCAGCCTACAGACCGGGGAGCTGTTTTTT. It is translated as CASSLQTGELFF.